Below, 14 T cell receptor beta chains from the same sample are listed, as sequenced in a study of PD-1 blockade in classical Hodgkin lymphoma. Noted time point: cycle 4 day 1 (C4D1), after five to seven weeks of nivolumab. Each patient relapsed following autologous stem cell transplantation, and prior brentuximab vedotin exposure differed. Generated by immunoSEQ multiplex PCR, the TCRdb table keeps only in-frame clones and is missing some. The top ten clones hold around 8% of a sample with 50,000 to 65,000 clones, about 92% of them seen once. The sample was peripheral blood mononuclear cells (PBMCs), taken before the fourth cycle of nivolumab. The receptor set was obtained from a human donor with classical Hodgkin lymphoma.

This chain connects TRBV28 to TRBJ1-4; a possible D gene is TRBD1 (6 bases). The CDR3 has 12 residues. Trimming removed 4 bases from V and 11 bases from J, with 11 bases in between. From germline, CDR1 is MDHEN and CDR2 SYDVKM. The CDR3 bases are TGTGCCAGCAGTTACTCACAGGGTAAACTGTTTTTT. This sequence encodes CASSYSQGKLFF.

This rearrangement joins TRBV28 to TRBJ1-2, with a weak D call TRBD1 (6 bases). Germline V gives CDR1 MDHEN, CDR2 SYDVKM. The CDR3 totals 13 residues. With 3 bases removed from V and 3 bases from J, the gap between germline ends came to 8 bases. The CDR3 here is CASSFTGYYGYTF. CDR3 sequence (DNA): TGTGCCAGCAGTTTCACAGGGTACTATGGCTACACCTTC.

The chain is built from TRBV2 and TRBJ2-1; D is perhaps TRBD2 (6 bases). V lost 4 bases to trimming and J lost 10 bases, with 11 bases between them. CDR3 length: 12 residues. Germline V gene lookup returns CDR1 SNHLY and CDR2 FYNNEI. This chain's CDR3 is CASSGIAEEQFF. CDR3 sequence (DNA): TGTGCCAGCAGTGGAATAGCGGAGGAGCAGTTCTTC.

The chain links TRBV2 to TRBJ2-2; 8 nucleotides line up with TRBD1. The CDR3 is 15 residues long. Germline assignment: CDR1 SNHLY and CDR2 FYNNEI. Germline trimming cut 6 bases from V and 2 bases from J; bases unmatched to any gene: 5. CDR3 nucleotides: TGTGCCAGCAGCCCGGACAGGGTTAACACCGGGGAGCTGTTTTTT. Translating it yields CASSPDRVNTGELFF.

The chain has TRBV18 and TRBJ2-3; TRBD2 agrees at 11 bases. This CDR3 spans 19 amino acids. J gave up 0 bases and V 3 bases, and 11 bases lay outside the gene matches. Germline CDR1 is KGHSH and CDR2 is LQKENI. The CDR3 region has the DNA TGTGCCAGCTCACCGACTAGCGGGATCCCGAGGGCTAGCACAGATACGCAGTATTTT. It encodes CASSPTSGIPRASTDTQYF.

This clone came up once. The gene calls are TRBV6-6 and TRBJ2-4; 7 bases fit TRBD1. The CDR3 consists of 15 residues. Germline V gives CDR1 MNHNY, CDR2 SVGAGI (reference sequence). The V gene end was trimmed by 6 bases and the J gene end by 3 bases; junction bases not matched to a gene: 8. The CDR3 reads CASRSPGTDKNIQYF. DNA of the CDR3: TGTGCCAGCAGGAGCCCCGGGACAGACAAAAACATTCAGTACTTC.

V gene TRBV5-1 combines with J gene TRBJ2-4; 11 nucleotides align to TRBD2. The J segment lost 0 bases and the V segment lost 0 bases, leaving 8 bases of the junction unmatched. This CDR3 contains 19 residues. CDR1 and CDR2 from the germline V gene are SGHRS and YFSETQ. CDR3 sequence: CASSLVGLAGGTAKNIQYF. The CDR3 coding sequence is TGCGCCAGCAGCTTGGTAGGACTAGCGGGTGGGACAGCCAAAAACATTCAGTACTTC.

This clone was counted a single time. CDR3 DNA sequence: TGCGCCAGCAGCTCCCCGACTAGCGGTTACAATGAGCAGTTCTTC. Residues: CASSSPTSGYNEQFF. The rearrangement joins TRBV5-1 to TRBJ2-1, with 9 bases identical to TRBD2. CDR1 and CDR2 from the germline V gene are SGHRS and YFSETQ. This CDR3 comprises 15 residues. Losses at the gene ends were 3 bases for V and 4 bases for J; bases not matched to a gene: 5.

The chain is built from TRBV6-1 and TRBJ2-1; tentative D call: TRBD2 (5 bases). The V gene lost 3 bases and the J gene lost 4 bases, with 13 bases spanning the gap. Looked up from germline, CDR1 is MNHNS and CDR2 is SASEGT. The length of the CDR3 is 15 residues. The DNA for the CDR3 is TGTGCCAGCAGTGATGCTTTCAGCGGATACAATGAGCAGTTCTTC. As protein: CASSDAFSGYNEQFF.

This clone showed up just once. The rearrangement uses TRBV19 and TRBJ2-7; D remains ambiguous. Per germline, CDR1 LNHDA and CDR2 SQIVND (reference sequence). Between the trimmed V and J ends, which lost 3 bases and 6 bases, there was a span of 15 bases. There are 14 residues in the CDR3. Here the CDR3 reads CASSMGFIESEQYF. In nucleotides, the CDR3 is TGTGCCAGTAGTATGGGGTTCATAGAGAGCGAGCAGTACTTC.

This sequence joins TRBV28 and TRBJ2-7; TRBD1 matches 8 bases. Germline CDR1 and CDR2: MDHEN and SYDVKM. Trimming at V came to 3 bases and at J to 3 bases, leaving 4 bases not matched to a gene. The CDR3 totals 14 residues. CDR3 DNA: TGTGCCAGCAGTTTGGCAGGGGGCTACTACGAGCAGTACTTC. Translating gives CASSLAGGYYEQYF.

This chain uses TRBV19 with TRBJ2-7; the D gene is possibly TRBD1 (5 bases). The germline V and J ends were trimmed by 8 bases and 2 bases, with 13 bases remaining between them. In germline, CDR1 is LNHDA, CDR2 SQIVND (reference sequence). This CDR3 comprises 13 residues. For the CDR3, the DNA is TGTGCCAGTTCCACCAGGGTCACCTACGAGCAGTACTTC. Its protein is CASSTRVTYEQYF. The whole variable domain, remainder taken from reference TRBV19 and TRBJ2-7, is DGGITQSPKYLFRKEGQNVTLSCEQNLNHDAMYWYRQDPGQGLRLIYYSQIVNDFQKGDIAEGYSVSREKKESFPLTVTSAQKNPTAFYLCASSTRVTYEQYFGPGTRLTVT.

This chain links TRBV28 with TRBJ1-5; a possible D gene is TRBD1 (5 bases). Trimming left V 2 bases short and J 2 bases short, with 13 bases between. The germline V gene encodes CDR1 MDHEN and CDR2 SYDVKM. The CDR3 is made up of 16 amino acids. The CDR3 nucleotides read TGTGCCAGCAGTTTAGTCAGGGACGAGGGCAATCAGCCCCAGCATTTT. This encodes CASSLVRDEGNQPQHF.

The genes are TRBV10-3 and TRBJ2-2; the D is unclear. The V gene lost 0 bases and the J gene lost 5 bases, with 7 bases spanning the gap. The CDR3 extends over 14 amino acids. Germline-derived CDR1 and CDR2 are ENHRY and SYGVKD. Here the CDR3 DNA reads TGTGCCATCAGTGAGTCGGTGCGGACCGGGGAGCTGTTTTTT. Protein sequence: CAISESVRTGELFF.